In this sample, the clone carrying this TCR beta chain turned up once. The antigen is undetermined. This sample stems from a study of CD8 T cells in Susac syndrome. Study information: Patients with Susac syndrome had blood drawn and were at that point therapy-naive, on corticosteroids, or on intravenous immunoglobulin alone. Study observations and caveats: The CD4+ T cell repertoires from Susac syndrome exhibited no clonal expansion.

Sequencing of TCR beta covered CD8+ and CD4+ T cells obtained from blood. CDR1 is SGHDN, CDR2 FVKESK, per germline. CDR3 size: 14 residues. Trimming took 4 bases from V and 8 from J, leaving 14 bases between them. RNA, at about 0.45 to 1 ug, was reverse transcribed with random hexamers. A single record per CDR3 protein comes from TCRdb applying MiXCR to the immunoSEQ multiplex PCR reads. The top ten hold approximately 0.52% of the sample, which has approximately 74,000 distinct CDR3 sequences, about 93% seen once. The sequence was collected from a human donor with Susac syndrome. The chain is built from TRBV14 and TRBJ1-4; D is unclear. The sequencing sample was made of CD4+ T cells from PBMCs. The DNA for the CDR3 is TGTGCCAGCAGCCGAAACACCGCGGCGGAAAAACTGTTTTTT. Translation gives CASSRNTAAEKLFF.